Following are 22 T cell receptor beta chains from one sample sequenced in a study of glioma-infiltrating T cells after dendritic cell vaccination. The data were produced by immunoSEQ multiplex PCR, yet TCRdb's version contains in-frame clones alone and is incomplete. The table shows roughly 100,000 clones, with more than 80% occurring only once. The sample consisted of blood, taken before dendritic cell vaccination. The receptors stem from a human donor with glioblastoma.

This clone was seen a few times. J is TRBJ2-7 and V is TRBV19; the match to TRBD2 covers 7 bases. The trim removed 3 bases at V and 4 bases at J, leaving 0 bases unmatched. The CDR3 is made up of 12 amino acids. Germline lookup yields CDR1 LNHDA and CDR2 SQIVND (reference sequence). CDR3 sequence (DNA): TGTGCCAGTAGTATGGGAGGGTACGAGCAGTACTTC. Amino acids: CASSMGGYEQYF. Together with reference TRBV19 and TRBJ2-7, the CDR3 gives the full variable domain: DGGITQSPKYLFRKEGQNVTLSCEQNLNHDAMYWYRQDPGQGLRLIYYSQIVNDFQKGDIAEGYSVSREKKESFPLTVTSAQKNPTAFYLCASSMGGYEQYFGPGTRLTVT.

The CDR3 sequence: CASSQDSLSGVNTEAFF. CDR3 in DNA: TGCGCCAGCAGCCAAGATTCCCTTTCCGGGGTGAACACTGAAGCTTTCTTT. The chain has TRBV4-1 and TRBJ1-1; no clear D. Germline V gives CDR1 MGHRA, CDR2 YSYEKL. The CDR3 consists of 17 residues. The V end lost 0 bases, the J end lost 0 bases, and 14 bases lay between the germline ends.

This clone occurred once. The chain links TRBV12-5 to TRBJ1-5, with a possible D match to TRBD1 (5 bases). The germline gives CDR1 LGHNT, CDR2 FRNRAP. The CDR3 covers 16 residues. Trimming stripped 0 bases from V and 2 bases from J, with 11 bases between. The CDR3 spells CASGLVAGLGNQPQHF. Written as DNA, the CDR3 is TGTGCTAGTGGTTTGGTAGCGGGGCTCGGCAATCAGCCCCAGCATTTT. The full variable domain, with the rest looked up from reference TRBV12-5 and TRBJ1-5, is DARVTQTPRHKVTEMGQEVTMRCQPILGHNTVFWYRQTMMQGLELLAYFRNRAPLDDSGMPKDRFSAEMPDATLATLKIQPSEPRDSAVYFCASGLVAGLGNQPQHFGDGTRLSIL.

The genes are TRBV6-1 and TRBJ2-5; 8 nucleotides line up with TRBD2. Germline assignment: CDR1 MNHNS and CDR2 SASEGT. V gave up 4 bases and J gave up 13 bases; unmatched junction bases: 14. This CDR3 comprises 14 residues. This chain's CDR3 is CASSGTTLGAGVYF. CDR3 DNA sequence: TGTGCCAGCAGTGGGACTACCCTTGGAGCGGGGGTGTACTTC.

J is TRBJ1-2 and V is TRBV5-4, with a possible D match to TRBD1 (6 bases). V was pared by 0 bases and J by 3 bases, with 12 bases between. The V gene's germline CDR1 is SGHNT and CDR2 YYREEE (reference sequence). The CDR3 runs to 15 residues. CDR3 sequence: CASSLVLQGDYGYTF. CDR3 bases: TGTGCCAGCAGCTTGGTCCTACAGGGAGACTATGGCTACACCTTC.

V is TRBV18 and J is TRBJ2-1; 7 nucleotides agree with TRBD1. Germline V gene lookup returns CDR1 KGHSH and CDR2 LQKENI. Trimming at V came to 3 bases and at J to 2 bases, leaving 10 bases not matched to a gene. The CDR3 is 17 amino acids. The CDR3 nucleotides are TGTGCCAGCTCACCGGATAAAGGGGGCCGGACCTACAATGAGCAGTTCTTC. It specifies CASSPDKGGRTYNEQFF.

This sequence joins TRBV7-2 and TRBJ1-6; 7 bases match TRBD1. The trim removed 5 bases at V and 6 bases at J, leaving 7 bases unmatched. The CDR3 covers 15 residues. Germline lookup yields CDR1 SGHTA and CDR2 FQGNSA. The CDR3 sequence: CASSPGTAGNSPLHF. CDR3 nucleotides: TGTGCCAGCAGCCCGGGGACAGCGGGTAATTCACCCCTCCACTTT.

The chain recombines TRBV4-3 with TRBJ1-3; 7 positions agree with TRBD1. Germline CDR1 reads LGHNA; CDR2 reads YSLEER. CDR3 length: 17 amino acids. Unmatched junction bases numbered 8, after V lost 2 bases and J lost 1 base. Here the CDR3 DNA reads TGCGCCAGCAGCCAAAGATTCGCGACAGGGTCTGGAAACACCATATATTTT. Translating it yields CASSQRFATGSGNTIYF.

Only one count was recorded for this clone. The V call is TRBV11-1, the J call TRBJ2-3, with TRBD2 identical over 9 bases. The CDR3 runs 17 residues. Germline V CDR1 and CDR2: SGHAT, FQDESV (reference sequence). The J segment lost 2 bases and the V segment lost 2 bases, leaving 8 bases of the junction unmatched. The CDR3 sequence is CASSLLRAGGLTDTQYF. CDR3 nucleotide sequence: TGTGCCAGCAGCTTACTCCGAGCGGGGGGCCTCACAGATACGCAGTATTTT.

This chain connects TRBV6-1 to TRBJ1-6, with a possible D match to TRBD1 (6 bases). The length of the CDR3 is 15 residues. The ends were cut back, 2 bases at V and 10 bases at J, with 15 bases in the middle. The germline CDR1 and CDR2 sequences are MNHNS and SASEGT. The chain's CDR3 is CASSETIQGFSPLHF. The CDR3 DNA reads TGTGCCAGCAGTGAAACGATACAGGGATTCTCACCCCTCCACTTT.

The V and J genes are TRBV4-2 and TRBJ2-2, with 11 bases aligning to TRBD2. This CDR3 is built from 19 residues. The germline V gene has CDR1 LGHNA and CDR2 YNFKEQ. V lost 1 base to trimming and J lost 0 bases; unmatched junction nucleotides: 7. CDR3 protein: CASSQGGTSGGANTGELFF. CDR3 sequence (DNA): TGTGCCAGCAGCCAAGGAGGTACTAGCGGGGGCGCGAACACCGGGGAGCTGTTTTTT.

Concerning this clone itself: One junction end disagrees with the germline gene, perhaps due to a read error. The sample carries other DNA sequences with the same CDR3. This sequence joins TRBV4-1 and TRBJ1-6; weak D call: TRBD1 (5 bases). Germline V gene sequence: CDR1 MGHRA, CDR2 YSYEKL. CDR3 size: 18 residues. The CDR3 DNA reads TGCGCCAGCAGCCTCCCCTCGGGGGACCCACCCGGATATTCACCTCTCCACTTT. Its translation is CASSLPSGDPPGYSPLHF.

The table lists this clone with a few counts. The V call is TRBV25-1, the J call TRBJ1-4; D is unresolved. CDR1 is MGHDK, CDR2 SYGVNS, per germline. With 3 bases removed from V and 2 bases from J, the gap between germline ends came to 4 bases. This CDR3 spans 13 amino acids. DNA of the CDR3: TGTGCCAGCAGTGAGAGCACTAATGAAAAACTGTTTTTT. This sequence encodes CASSESTNEKLFF.

The rearrangement joins TRBV21-1 to TRBJ2-3; the DNA was not compared with TRBD1, the D call given in the table. TRBV21-1 is marked as a pseudogene. This CDR3 comprises 18 residues. For the CDR3, the DNA is TGTGCCAGCAGCAACCCGACAGGGGCCCAAAGGAGCACAGATACGCAGTATTTT. This sequence encodes CASSNPTGAQRSTDTQYF.

The V gene is TRBV27, the J gene TRBJ1-1; a possible D gene is TRBD1 (5 bases). V lost 1 base to trimming and J lost 1 base, with 13 bases between them. The CDR3 loop spans 16 amino acids. Germline values: CDR1 MNHEY, CDR2 SMNVEV (reference sequence). This CDR3 reads CASSLWPGRENTEAFF. The CDR3 DNA reads TGTGCCAGCAGTTTATGGCCAGGGCGGGAGAACACTGAAGCTTTCTTT.

The rearrangement uses TRBV10-2 and TRBJ2-7; 7 bases are shared with TRBD1. The germline V gene has CDR1 WSHSY and CDR2 SAAADI. V shed 5 bases, J shed 6 bases, and the junction held 10 bases outside the gene matches. This CDR3 comprises 14 residues. The CDR3 DNA reads TGCGCCAGCAGTCCCGGCAACAGGGGTAGCGAGCAGTACTTC. This gives the protein CASSPGNRGSEQYF.

V usage is TRBV2 and J usage is TRBJ2-3; D is possibly TRBD1 (5 bases). V dropped 8 bases and J dropped 5 bases, with 20 bases sitting between them. CDR1 is SNHLY, CDR2 FYNNEI, per germline. The CDR3 loop spans 15 amino acids. The chain's CDR3 is CASQQELVTGDTQYF. Here the CDR3 DNA reads TGTGCCAGCCAACAAGAACTCGTCACAGGAGATACGCAGTATTTT.

V and J are TRBV4-1 and TRBJ1-6, with a weak D call TRBD1 (6 bases). CDR3 length equals 17 residues. V was clipped by 1 base and J by 8 bases, with 18 bases between them. From germline, CDR1 is MGHRA and CDR2 YSYEKL. The CDR3 nucleotides are TGCGCCAGCAGCCAAGTCTTCGTCGGGACAAAGCATTCACCCCTCCACTTT. Protein sequence: CASSQVFVGTKHSPLHF.

The gene calls are TRBV13 and TRBJ2-2; D uncertain. V lost 6 bases and J 7 bases, leaving 6 bases between the germline ends. The CDR3 consists of 11 residues. The V gene's germline CDR1 is PRHDT and CDR2 FYEKMQ (reference sequence). This CDR3 reads CASSPIGELFF. The CDR3 DNA follows: TGTGCCAGCAGTCCTATCGGGGAGCTGTTTTTT. The whole variable domain, filled in from reference TRBV13 and TRBJ2-2, reads AAGVIQSPRHLIKEKRETATLKCYPIPRHDTVYWYQQGPGQDPQFLISFYEKMQSDKGSIPDRFSAQQFSDYHSELNMSSLELGDSALYFCASSPIGELFFGEGSRLTVL.

This chain connects TRBV7-9 to TRBJ1-1; no firm D call. Trimming pared 5 bases from V and 5 bases from J, leaving 21 bases between. The CDR3 consists of 16 residues. Looked up from germline, CDR1 is SEHNR and CDR2 is FQNEAQ (reference sequence). CDR3 protein: CASSVRFVAGLTEAFF. Written as DNA, the CDR3 is TGTGCCAGCAGCGTCCGATTCGTTGCGGGGTTAACTGAAGCTTTCTTT.

This rearrangement joins TRBV5-1 to TRBJ2-3, with 7 bases aligning to TRBD2. Germline-derived CDR1 and CDR2 are SGHRS and YFSETQ. V was clipped by 4 bases and J by 1 base; unmatched bases: 3. CDR3 length equals 14 residues. The CDR3, as DNA: TGCGCCAGCAGCGGGGGGGTACGCACAGATACGCAGTATTTT. Amino acid sequence: CASSGGVRTDTQYF.

The chain combines TRBV5-8 with TRBJ2-5; 14 bases map to TRBD2. This CDR3 is built from 17 residues. The germline V gene has CDR1 SGHTS and CDR2 YDEGEE. The ends lost 2 bases at V and 5 bases at J; junction bases unmatched: 8. The CDR3 DNA reads TGTGCCAGCAGCTTCTTGACTAGCGGGGGGGCCGAGGAGACCCAGTACTTC. Translating it yields CASSFLTSGGAEETQYF.